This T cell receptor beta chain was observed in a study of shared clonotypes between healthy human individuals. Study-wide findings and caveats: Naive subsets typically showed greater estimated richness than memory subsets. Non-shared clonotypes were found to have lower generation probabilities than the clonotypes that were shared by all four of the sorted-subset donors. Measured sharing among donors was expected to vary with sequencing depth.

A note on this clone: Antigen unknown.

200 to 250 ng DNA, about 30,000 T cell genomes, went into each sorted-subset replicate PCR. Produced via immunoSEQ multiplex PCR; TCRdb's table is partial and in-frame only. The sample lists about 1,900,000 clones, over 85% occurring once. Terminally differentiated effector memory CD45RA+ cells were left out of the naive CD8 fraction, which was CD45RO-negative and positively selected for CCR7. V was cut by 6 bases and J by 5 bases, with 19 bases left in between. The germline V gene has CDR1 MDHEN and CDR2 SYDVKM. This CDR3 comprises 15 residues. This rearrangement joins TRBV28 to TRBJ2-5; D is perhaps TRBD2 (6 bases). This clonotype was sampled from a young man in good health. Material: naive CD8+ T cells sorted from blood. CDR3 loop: CASSPGLPLGETQYF. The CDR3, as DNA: TGTGCCAGCAGCCCTGGACTACCCCTGGGGGAGACCCAGTACTTC.